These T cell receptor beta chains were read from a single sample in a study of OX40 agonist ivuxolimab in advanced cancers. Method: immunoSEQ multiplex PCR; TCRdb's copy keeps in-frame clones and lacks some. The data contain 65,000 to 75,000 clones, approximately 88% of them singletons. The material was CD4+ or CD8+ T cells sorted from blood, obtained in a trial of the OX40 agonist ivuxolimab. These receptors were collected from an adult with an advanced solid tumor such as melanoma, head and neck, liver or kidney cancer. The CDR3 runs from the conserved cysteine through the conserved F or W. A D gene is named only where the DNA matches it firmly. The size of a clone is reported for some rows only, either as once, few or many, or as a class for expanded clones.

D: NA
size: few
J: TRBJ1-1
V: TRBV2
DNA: TGTGCCAGCAAAGTAGGCACTTTGAACACTGAAGCTTTCTTT
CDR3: CASKVGTLNTEAFF

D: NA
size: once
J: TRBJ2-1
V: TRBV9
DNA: TGTGCCAGCAGCCGGACTGGACAGCCGTCCTACAATGAGCAGTTCTTC
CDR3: CASSRTGQPSYNEQFF

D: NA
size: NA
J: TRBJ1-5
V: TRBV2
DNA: TGTGCCAGCCGGGTGGGTACAGGTCAAAATCAGCCCCAGCATTTT
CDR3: CASRVGTGQNQPQHF

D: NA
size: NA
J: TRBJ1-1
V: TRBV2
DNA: TGTGCCAGCAGCGTCGGGGGGGAAGCGCCCTTT
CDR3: CASSVGGEAPF

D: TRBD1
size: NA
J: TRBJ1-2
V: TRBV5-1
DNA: TGCGCCAGCAGCTCGAGTGGACAGGGAGCCAGCTACACCTTC
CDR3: CASSSSGQGASYTF

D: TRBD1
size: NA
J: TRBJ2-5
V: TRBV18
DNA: TGTGCCAGCTCACCACAACAGGGGTCGAGTGGAGAGACCCAGTACTTC
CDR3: CASSPQQGSSGETQYF

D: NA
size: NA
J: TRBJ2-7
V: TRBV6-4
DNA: TGTGCCAGCAGTGACTCGCGGGGAGAGCACGAGCAGTACTTC
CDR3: CASSDSRGEHEQYF

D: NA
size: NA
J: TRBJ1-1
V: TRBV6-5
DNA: TGTGCCAGCACCCCCGCGGGGGGTTTTGAAGCTTTCTTT
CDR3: CASTPAGGFEAFF

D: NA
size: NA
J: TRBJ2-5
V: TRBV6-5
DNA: TGTGCCAGCAGTTACTCGGGGGCGGAAAAGACCCAGTACTTC
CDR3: CASSYSGAEKTQYF

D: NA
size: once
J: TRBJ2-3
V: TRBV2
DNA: TGTGCCAGCAGCCAGGGTACGGGCACAGATACGCAGTATTTT
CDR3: CASSQGTGTDTQYF

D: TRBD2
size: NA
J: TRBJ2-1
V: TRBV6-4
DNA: TGTGCCAGCAGTGTTTGGACTAGCGGGCCCAATGAGCAGTTCTTC
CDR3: CASSVWTSGPNEQFF

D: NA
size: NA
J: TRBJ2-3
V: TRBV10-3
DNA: TGTGCCATCAGTGAGTTGTGGACCACAGATACGCAGTATTTT
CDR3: CAISELWTTDTQYF

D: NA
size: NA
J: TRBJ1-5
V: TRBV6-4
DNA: TGTGCCAGCAGCCGGGAAATGGGTCAGCCCCAGCATTTT
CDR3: CASSREMGQPQHF

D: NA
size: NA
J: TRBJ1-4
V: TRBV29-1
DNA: TGCAGCGCTGCGGCAGACCATAATGAAAAACTGTTTTTT
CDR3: CSAAADHNEKLFF

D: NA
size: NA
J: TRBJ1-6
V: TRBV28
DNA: TGTGCCACCACTTATACAGGGAGGGGTTCACCCCTCCACTTT
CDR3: CATTYTGRGSPLHF

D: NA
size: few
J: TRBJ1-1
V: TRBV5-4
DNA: TGTGCCAGCAGCTTGCGCCCAGCCATTACAGGGAAGGAGAACACTGAAGCTTTCTTT
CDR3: CASSLRPAITGKENTEAFF

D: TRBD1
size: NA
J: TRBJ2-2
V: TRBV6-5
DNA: TGTGCCAGCAGCCCAGGGGGCGCGGGCACCGGGGAGCTGTTTTTT
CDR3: CASSPGGAGTGELFF

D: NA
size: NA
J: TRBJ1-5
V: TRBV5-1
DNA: TGCGCCAGCAGCCCAGGAGGGGAACAGCCCCAGCATTTT
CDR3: CASSPGGEQPQHF

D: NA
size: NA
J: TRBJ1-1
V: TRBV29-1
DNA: TGCAGCGTTGAAGAGTTCCTCGACAGCACTGAAGCTTTCTTT
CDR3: CSVEEFLDSTEAFF

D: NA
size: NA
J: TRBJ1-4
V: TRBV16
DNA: TGTGCCAGCAGCCGCGAGGACGGAAAACTGTTTTTT
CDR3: CASSREDGKLFF

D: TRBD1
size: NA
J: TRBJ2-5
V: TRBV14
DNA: TGTGCCAGCAGCCACCTAGGACAGGGCCGGGAGACCCAGTACTTC
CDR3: CASSHLGQGRETQYF

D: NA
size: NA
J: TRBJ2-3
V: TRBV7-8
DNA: TGTGCCAGCAGCTCCAGCGCAGTCTTGGCTGGCACAGATACGCAGTATTTT
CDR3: CASSSSAVLAGTDTQYF

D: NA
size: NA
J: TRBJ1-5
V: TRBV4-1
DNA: TGCGCCAGCAGCCAAGAGTGGAGGAATCGGCAGCCCCAGCATTTT
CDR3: CASSQEWRNRQPQHF

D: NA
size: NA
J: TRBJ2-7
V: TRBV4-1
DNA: TGCGCCAGCAGCCAACCGCTCGAGGAGCAGTACTTC
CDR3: CASSQPLEEQYF

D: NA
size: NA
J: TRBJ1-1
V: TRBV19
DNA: TGTGCCAGTAGTATACAGGGAAGCCTGTCGAACACTGAAGCTTTCTTT
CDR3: CASSIQGSLSNTEAFF

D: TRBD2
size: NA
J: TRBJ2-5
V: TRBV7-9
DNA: TGTGCCAGCAGCTTAGGACTAGCGGCTCACCAAGAGACCCAGTACTTC
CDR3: CASSLGLAAHQETQYF

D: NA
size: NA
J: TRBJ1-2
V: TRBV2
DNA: TGTGCCAGCAGTGCCCAGATCTCTAACTATGGCTACACCTTC
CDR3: CASSAQISNYGYTF

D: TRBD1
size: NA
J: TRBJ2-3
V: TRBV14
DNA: TGTGCCAGCAGCCCACAGGGGGCCGGTACGCAGTATTTT
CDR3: CASSPQGAGTQYF

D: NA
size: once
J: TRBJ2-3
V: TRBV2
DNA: TGTGCCAGCAGTGAAGTGGCTGGGTCGCAGTATTTT
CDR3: CASSEVAGSQYF

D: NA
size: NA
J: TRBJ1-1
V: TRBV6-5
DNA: TGTGCCAGCAGTTACTCGGCGGATAAAGCTTTCTTT
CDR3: CASSYSADKAFF

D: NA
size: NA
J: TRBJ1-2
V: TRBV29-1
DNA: TGCAGCGCCGTAAGACAGGACGGCTACACCTTC
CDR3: CSAVRQDGYTF

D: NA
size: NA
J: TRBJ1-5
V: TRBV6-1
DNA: TGTGCCATCCCTACCCATCGGCCCCAGCATTTT
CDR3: CAIPTHRPQHF

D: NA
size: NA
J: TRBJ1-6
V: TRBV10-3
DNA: TGTGCCATCAGCACGGGGGTGAATTCACCCCTCCACTTT
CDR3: CAISTGVNSPLHF

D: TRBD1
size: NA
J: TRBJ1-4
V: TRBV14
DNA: TGTGCCAGCAGCCAAGATTTGGGGTCATACAGGGGAGATGAAAAACTGTTTTTT
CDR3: CASSQDLGSYRGDEKLFF

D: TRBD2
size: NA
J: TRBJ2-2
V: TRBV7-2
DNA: TGTGCCAGCAGCCCCCGGACTAGTGGGACCGGGGAGCTGTTTTTT
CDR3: CASSPRTSGTGELFF

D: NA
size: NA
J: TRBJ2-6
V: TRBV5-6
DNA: TGTGCCAGCAGCCGGACAGCGAGCTCTGGGGCCAACGTCCTGACTTTC
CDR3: CASSRTASSGANVLTF

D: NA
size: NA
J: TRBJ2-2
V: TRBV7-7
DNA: TGTGCCAGCAGCTCCAGGGGTATGGGGGAGCTGTTTTTT
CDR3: CASSSRGMGELFF

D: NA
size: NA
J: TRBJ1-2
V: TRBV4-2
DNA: TGTGCCAGCAGCCAAGTTCCAAGGGGGAACTATGGCTACACCTTC
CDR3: CASSQVPRGNYGYTF

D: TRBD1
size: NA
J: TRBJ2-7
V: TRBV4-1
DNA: TGCGCCAGCAGCCAAGTGGGCAGGGGGATCTACGAGCAGTACTTC
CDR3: CASSQVGRGIYEQYF

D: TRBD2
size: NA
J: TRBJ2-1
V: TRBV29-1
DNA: TGCAGCATAAGGGACTACCAAGCGACCAATGAGCAGTTCTTC
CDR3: CSIRDYQATNEQFF

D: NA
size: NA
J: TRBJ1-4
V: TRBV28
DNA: TGTGCCAGCAGTCCCTTTGTTGGCGAACTGTTTTTT
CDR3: CASSPFVGELFF

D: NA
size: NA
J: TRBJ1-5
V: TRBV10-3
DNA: TGTGCCATCAGTGAGTCGTCGGGGGGCCGACAGCCCCAGCATTTT
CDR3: CAISESSGGRQPQHF

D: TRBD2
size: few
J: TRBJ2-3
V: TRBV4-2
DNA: TGTGCCAGCAGGCCGGGGGGGTCCACAGATACGCAGTATTTT
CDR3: CASRPGGSTDTQYF

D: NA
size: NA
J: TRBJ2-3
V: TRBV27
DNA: TGTGCCAGCAGTTTACCCACAGATACGCAGTATTTT
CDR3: CASSLPTDTQYF

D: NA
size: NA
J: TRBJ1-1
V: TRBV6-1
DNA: TGTGCCAGCGGGTCCCTAGGCAGAGACACTGAAGCTTTCTTT
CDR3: CASGSLGRDTEAFF

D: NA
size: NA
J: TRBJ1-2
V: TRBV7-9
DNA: TGTGCCAGCAGCCCTCTGCCCGTTTCGAGTTCTATTAACTATGGCTACACCTTC
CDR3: CASSPLPVSSSINYGYTF

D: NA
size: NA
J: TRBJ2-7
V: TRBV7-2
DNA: TGTGCCAGCAGCCCCTCCTACGAGCAGTACTTC
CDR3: CASSPSYEQYF

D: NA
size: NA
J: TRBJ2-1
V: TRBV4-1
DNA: TGCGCCAGCAGCCAAGATCAGATCCGGGATGAGCAGTTCTTC
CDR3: CASSQDQIRDEQFF

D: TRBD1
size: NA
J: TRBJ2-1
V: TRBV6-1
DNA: TGTGCCAGCAGCCGGACAGGGTTGTACAATGAGCAGTTCTTC
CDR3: CASSRTGLYNEQFF

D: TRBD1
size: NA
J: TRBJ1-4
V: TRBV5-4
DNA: TGTGCCAGCAGCTTGGGGACAGGGCGTAATGAAAAACTGTTTTTT
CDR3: CASSLGTGRNEKLFF

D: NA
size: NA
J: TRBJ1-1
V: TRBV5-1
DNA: TGCGCCAGCAGCTTAAGGGGTGAAGACACTGAAGCTTTCTTT
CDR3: CASSLRGEDTEAFF